These T cell receptor beta chains were read from a single sample in a study of OX40 agonist ivuxolimab in advanced cancers. Only in-frame clones appear in the TCRdb table, and some are missing; sequencing was by immunoSEQ multiplex PCR. The data contain 65,000 to 80,000 clones, 80% of them seen just once; the ten biggest clones take up 8.2%. The sequencing used CD4+ or CD8+ T cells sorted from blood, collected in a trial of the OX40 agonist ivuxolimab. The source is an adult with an advanced solid tumor such as melanoma, head and neck, liver or kidney cancer. Each CDR3 is given with its conserved first and last residue. A D gene is named only where the DNA matches it firmly. Not all rows give a size; the values are once, few, many and, for expanded clones, a class.

TRBJ2-1 TRBV28 NA NA TGTGCCAGCAGAGCCAGCGACCTATACAATGAGCAGTTCTTC CASRASDLYNEQFF
TRBJ1-1 TRBV7-2 NA NA TGTGCCAGCAGCTTTCGGCCGAGGAACACTGAAGCTTTCTTT CASSFRPRNTEAFF
TRBJ1-1 TRBV4-2 TRBD1 NA TGTGCCAGCAGCCCCGGGACAGGGCCTGCGGATTTCTTT CASSPGTGPADFF
TRBJ2-5 TRBV10-3 NA NA TGTGCCATCAGTGAGTCGGACAGAGAGACCCAGTACTTC CAISESDRETQYF
TRBJ2-2 TRBV7-9 TRBD2 NA TGTGCCAGCAGCCCGCCACTAGCGGGAGATAACACCGGGGAGCTGTTTTTT CASSPPLAGDNTGELFF
TRBJ1-2 TRBV5-1 NA NA TGCGCCAGCAGCTTGGGAGGTAGTGAGGACTACACCTTC CASSLGGSEDYTF
TRBJ2-5 TRBV7-8 NA NA TGTGCCAGCAGCTTAGAACGGCAGACCCAGTACTTC CASSLERQTQYF
TRBJ2-1 TRBV5-4 TRBD2 NA TGTGCCAGCACCCGGGGACTAGCGGCCTTAAGCTCCTACAATGAGCAGTTCTTC CASTRGLAALSSYNEQFF
TRBJ1-2 TRBV10-3 NA NA TGTGCCATCAGTGAGTGGGATGGCTACACCTTC CAISEWDGYTF
TRBJ1-4 TRBV4-1 TRBD1 NA TGCGCCAGCTCAGACAGGGACCCTAATGAAAAACTGTTTTTT CASSDRDPNEKLFF
TRBJ2-1 TRBV28 NA NA TGTGCCAGCAGTTTAATATCGGGGGGCTGGTACAATGAGCAGTTCTTC CASSLISGGWYNEQFF
TRBJ2-3 TRBV2 TRBD1 NA TGTGCCAGCAGTGATGGGGACAGGGGGACAGATACGCAGTATTTT CASSDGDRGTDTQYF
TRBJ2-5 TRBV7-2 NA few TGTGCCAGCAGCTTAAAGGCTTCACAGGGTGTAGAGACCCAGTACTTC CASSLKASQGVETQYF
TRBJ2-5 TRBV7-3 NA NA TGTGCCAGCAGCCAGGGCATTTCTGAGACCCAGTACTTC CASSQGISETQYF
TRBJ2-3 TRBV7-2 TRBD1 NA TGTGCCAGCAGCCAACAGGGGCGGGATACGCAGTATTTT CASSQQGRDTQYF
TRBJ2-2 TRBV4-3 NA NA TGCGCCAGCAGCCAAGGAGCGAGGGTGAACACCGGGGAGCTGTTTTTT CASSQGARVNTGELFF
TRBJ2-7 TRBV7-6 TRBD2 once TGTGCCAGCAGCACCCTGGGGGGGGTCAACGAGCAGTACTTC CASSTLGGVNEQYF
TRBJ1-2 TRBV7-3 NA once TGTGCCAGCAGCTTAACGCAGGCCGGGGATGGCTACACCTTC CASSLTQAGDGYTF
TRBJ2-3 TRBV7-6 NA few TGTGCCAGCAGCCCCGATGGGGGCCTCACAGATACGCAGTATTTT CASSPDGGLTDTQYF
TRBJ1-1 TRBV28 TRBD1 NA TGTGCCAGCAGTTTATGGTTGCTGACAGGGGACACTGAAGCTTTCTTT CASSLWLLTGDTEAFF
TRBJ2-5 TRBV19 NA NA TGTGCCAGTAGTATAGTGCCCGTGGGGACCCAGTACTTC CASSIVPVGTQYF
TRBJ2-3 TRBV2 TRBD1 NA TGTGCCAGCAAGGACAGGGGTGGCACAGATACGCAGTATTTT CASKDRGGTDTQYF
TRBJ2-5 TRBV2 TRBD2 NA TGTGCCAGCGGGACTACCGAAGAGACCCAGTACTTC CASGTTEETQYF
TRBJ2-2 TRBV6-5 NA NA TGTGCCAGCAGTTACTCCCCCACAGCTACCGGGGAGCTGTTTTTT CASSYSPTATGELFF
TRBJ2-1 TRBV18 NA NA TGTGCCAGCTCACCAACACGGGACAATGAGCAGTTCTTC CASSPTRDNEQFF
TRBJ2-7 TRBV2 TRBD2 NA TGTGCCAGCAGTGACAGCGGGAGGTCCTCCTACGAGCAGTACTTC CASSDSGRSSYEQYF
TRBJ2-2 TRBV27 NA NA TGTGCCAGCGGAGGTAGGACAGAGTACACCGGGGAGCTGTTTTTT CASGGRTEYTGELFF
TRBJ1-1 TRBV28 NA NA TGTGCCAGCAGGAACGACGGCACTGAAGCTTTCTTT CASRNDGTEAFF
TRBJ1-1 TRBV5-4 NA NA TGTGCCAGCAGCTTGGGCGGGGGTGCAATGAACACTGAAGCTTTCTTT CASSLGGGAMNTEAFF